This entry lists 18 T cell receptor beta chains sequenced from one sample in a study of T-cell reconstitution after alpha-beta-depleted transplantation in children. A TCRbeta library incorporating unique molecular identifiers was prepared. Each CDR3 protein gets one entry after TCRdb re-called the PCR reads with MiXCR. The table has around 600,000 distinct CDR3 sequences, roughly 17% seen once; the top ten hold approximately 1.1%. The sequencing here drew on PBMCs from the stem cell graft donor, taken from the stem cell graft. Receptors originate from a human donor who donated a stem cell graft to a child with acute myeloid leukemia.

The V call is TRBV7-9, the J call TRBJ1-3; D remains unclear. The CDR3 extends over 15 amino acids. V was pared by 5 bases and J by 0 bases, with 11 bases between. Germline CDR1 and CDR2: SEHNR and FQNEAQ (reference sequence). CDR3 sequence: CASSATTSSGNTIYF. The CDR3 nucleotides read TGTGCCAGCAGCGCTACAACGAGCTCTGGAAACACCATATATTTT.

The V call is TRBV7-2, the J call TRBJ2-7, with D uncertain. CDR3 length: 14 amino acids. Looked up from germline, CDR1 is SGHTA and CDR2 is FQGNSA. V lost 4 bases and J lost 2, with 12 bases in between. The CDR3 is CASSSRVLTYEQYF. CDR3 nucleotide sequence: TGTGCCAGCAGCTCCCGGGTCTTGACCTACGAGCAGTACTTC.

This clonotype turned up a few times. This chain's CDR3 is CASRNGEGSGSGGYTF. The CDR3 DNA sequence: TGTGCCAGCAGGAATGGAGAGGGAAGCGGTTCGGGCGGCTACACCTTC. This rearrangement joins TRBV7-9 to TRBJ1-2; D is unresolved. The ends were cut back, 6 bases at V and 8 bases at J, with 25 bases in the middle. Germline-derived CDR1 and CDR2 are SEHNR and FQNEAQ (reference sequence). The CDR3 runs to 16 residues.

This clonotype occurred many times. This chain connects TRBV20-1 to TRBJ2-3; 8 bases map to TRBD2. Germline CDR1 reads DFQATT; CDR2 reads SNEGSKA (reference sequence). The junction had 2 bases not matched to a gene; V was cut back by 2 bases and J by 4 bases. The CDR3 runs to 13 residues. CDR3: CSARRAGADTQYF. The CDR3 DNA is TGCAGTGCTAGACGAGCGGGGGCAGATACGCAGTATTTT.

The V and J genes are TRBV3-1 and TRBJ2-1; tentative D call: TRBD1 (5 bases). The CDR3 has 12 residues. The V end lost 4 bases, the J end lost 7 bases, and 8 bases lay between the germline ends. CDR1 is LGHDT, CDR2 YNNKEL, per germline (reference sequence). This CDR3 reads CASSPQENEQFF. CDR3 sequence (DNA): TGTGCCAGCAGCCCACAGGAAAATGAGCAGTTCTTC.

This clonotype was seen a few times. The J gene is TRBJ1-5, the V gene TRBV7-2; D may be TRBD1 (5 bases). Deletions cut 4 bases from V and 7 bases from J, with 17 bases between. The CDR3 has 15 amino acids. The germline V gene has CDR1 SGHTA and CDR2 FQGNSA. Here the CDR3 DNA reads TGTGCCAGCAGCTCGAACGGTATGGGGCGGCAGCCCCAGCATTTT. Translated: CASSSNGMGRQPQHF. Filled out from reference TRBV7-2 and TRBJ1-5, the complete variable domain reads GAGVSQSPSNKVTEKGKDVELRCDPISGHTALYWYRQSLGQGLEFLIYFQGNSAPDKSGLPSDRFSAERTGGSVSTLTIQRTQQEDSAVYLCASSSNGMGRQPQHFGDGTRLSIL.

This clonotype was detected ten times or more. The CDR3 DNA is TGTGCCAGCAGCCCTCAGCCCGGGACAACGGAGGACACTGAAGCTTTCTTT. This gives the protein CASSPQPGTTEDTEAFF. J is TRBJ1-1 and V is TRBV7-2; perhaps TRBD1 as D (6 bases). Trimming removed 5 bases from V and 3 bases from J, with 22 bases in between. CDR1 SGHTA and CDR2 FQGNSA come from the germline V gene. This CDR3 spans 17 amino acids.

Notes on this clonotype: Possible read error: a much larger clone is one base away. This chain connects TRBV20-1 to TRBJ2-2; D is possibly TRBD1 (6 bases). Trimming pared 2 bases from V and 3 bases from J, leaving 13 bases between. The CDR3 is 15 residues long. Germline CDR1 reads DFQATT; CDR2 reads SNEGSKA (reference sequence). CDR3 in DNA: TGCAGTGCTAGACCTGGACAGAAGCACACCGGGGAGCTGTTTTTT. Translated, it gives CSARPGQKHTGELFF.

Remarks on this clonotype: Being one base from a much bigger clone, this may be a read error. This chain joins TRBV27 and TRBJ2-7; TRBD2 aligns across 12 bases. This CDR3 contains 15 residues. Germline CDR1 and CDR2: MNHEY and SMNVEV (reference sequence). The CDR3 loop reads CASSTLAGGTYERYV. CDR3 DNA: TGTGCCAGCAGTACACTAGCGGGGGGTACCTACGAGCGGTACGTC.

This sequence joins TRBV12-5 and TRBJ2-2, with D unresolved. V lost 2 bases, J lost 6 bases, and 13 bases lay in between. The CDR3 totals 15 residues. Germline V gene lookup returns CDR1 LGHNT and CDR2 FRNRAP. The CDR3 nucleotides are TGTGCTAGTGGTTTGCCGCGACCCCTCCCCGGGGAGCTGTTTTTT. Translated: CASGLPRPLPGELFF.

In its sample, this clonotype was seen many times. This chain joins TRBV20-1 and TRBJ1-5; perhaps TRBD1 as D (6 bases). V was trimmed by 6 bases and J by 3 bases, leaving 18 bases between them. This CDR3 contains 15 residues. Germline V gene sequence: CDR1 DFQATT, CDR2 SNEGSKA (reference sequence). The CDR3 region has the DNA TGCAGTGCCGCAAAATGGACAGCAGTCAATCAGCCCCAGCATTTT. It codes for CSAAKWTAVNQPQHF.

The gene calls are TRBV20-1 and TRBJ2-3, with 14 bases identical to TRBD2. Germline-derived CDR1 and CDR2 are DFQATT and SNEGSKA (reference sequence). V dropped 8 bases and J dropped 4; count of bases not matched to a gene: 14. The CDR3 consists of 17 residues. CDR3 DNA sequence: TGCAGTCATACTCGACTAGCGGGGGGGGTCAGGGCAGATACGCAGTATTTT. It codes for CSHTRLAGGVRADTQYF.

The chain uses TRBV5-1 and TRBJ1-1, with TRBD1 matching 7 bases. The trim removed 4 bases at V and 5 bases at J, leaving 5 bases unmatched. CDR3 length: 13 residues. Germline V gene sequence: CDR1 SGHRS, CDR2 YFSETQ. This chain's CDR3 is CASSRQQGTEAFF. CDR3 DNA sequence: TGCGCCAGCAGCCGACAACAGGGGACTGAAGCTTTCTTT.

This clonotype turned up a few times. A clone one base away is much larger, so this may be a read error. The gene calls are TRBV28 and TRBJ1-5; no definite D call. The germline V gene encodes CDR1 MDHEN and CDR2 SYDVKM. The V and J ends lost 3 bases and 3 bases respectively, with 0 bases between them. CDR3 length equals 11 residues. The CDR3 protein is CASSFNQPQHF. The CDR3 DNA reads as TGTGCCAGCAGTTTCAATCAGCCCCAGCATTTT.

J is TRBJ1-5 and V is TRBV18; D gene uncertain. V lost 3 bases to trimming and J lost 0 bases, with 15 bases between them. Germline CDR1 reads KGHSH; CDR2 reads LQKENI. The CDR3 has 17 residues. The CDR3: CASSPFTGEDSNQPQHF. CDR3 DNA: TGTGCCAGCTCACCTTTTACCGGGGAGGATAGCAATCAGCCCCAGCATTTT.

This clonotype was found a few times. The gene calls are TRBV20-1 and TRBJ2-1; TRBD2 aligns across 12 bases. Trimming took 4 bases from V and 5 from J; bases not matched to a gene: 15. Germline values: CDR1 DFQATT, CDR2 SNEGSKA (reference sequence). The CDR3 length is 18 residues. The DNA for the CDR3 is TGCAGTGCTAATCAACTAGCGGGGGGCGGGGGGATCAACAATGAGCAGTTCTTC. Protein sequence: CSANQLAGGGGINNEQFF.

This clonotype was seen only a few times. This chain connects TRBV9 to TRBJ1-6; D call uncertain. Germline V gene data show CDR1 as SGDLS and CDR2 as YYNGEE. The CDR3 has 15 amino acids. V shed 4 bases and J shed 5 bases, with 13 bases lying between them. CDR3 bases: TGTGCCAGCAGCACACATACGGGAGATAATTCACCCCTCCACTTT. This gives the protein CASSTHTGDNSPLHF.

This clonotype was observed a handful of times. The chain couples TRBV12-3 or TRBV12-4 to TRBJ2-3; 15 bases are shared with TRBD2. The CDR3 extends over 16 amino acids. Trimming removed 9 bases from V and 1 base from J; junction bases left unmatched: 5. CDR3 in DNA: TGTGCCAGTGGACTAGCGGGGGGGCACGGCACAGATACGCAGTATTTT. Translating it yields CASGLAGGHGTDTQYF.